The source of this T cell receptor beta chain is a study of technical replicates of blood from a few donors (dated by TCRdb to between 2016 and 2019). V sheds 3 bases and J sheds 4 bases, leaving 9 bases between their ends. From the cysteine through the phenylalanine, the CDR3 covers 13 amino acids. The CDR3 DNA has 39 bases and is translated from base 1. CDR1 MNHEY and CDR2 SMNVEV were looked up in the germline V gene (reference sequence). Receptors were amplified or captured by the immunoSEQ multiplex PCR assay. This is the immuneACCESS table as TCRdb keeps it, with only in-frame sequences that have V and J called. A part of the clones is gone; compared with another copy, unresolved V genes explain less than half, and the rest is unexplained. This sample holds under 80,000 clones; almost 98% were observed only once. Together, the top ten hold approximately 0.21% of the sample. Regarding this clone: The clone's antigen remains unknown. Base qualities are not at hand, and no much larger clone is one base apart.

The receptor chain draws on TRBV27 and TRBJ1-1, with the identity of the D gene unclear. The specimen sequenced was T cells isolated from PBMCs. This receptor was obtained from a human donor in good health. The DNA sequence is given as TGTGCCAGCAGTTTGGGAGGCGGCACTGAAGCTTTCTTT. Protein translation: CASSLGGGTEAFF.